This entry describes one T cell receptor (beta chain). This CDR3 has 16 residues. With V trimmed by 6 bases and J by 1 base, 9 bases remained unmatched. Per the germline V gene, CDR1 is SQVTM and CDR2 is ANQGSEA. Unique molecular identifiers were attached to individual cDNA molecules. TCRdb re-analysed the 5' RACE reads in MiXCR, keeping a single row per CDR3 protein. The sample consists of approximately 35,000 distinct CDR3 sequences, 5.7% of them appearing once. The sample comes from a study of early T cells in non-severe SARS-CoV-2 infection. Looking at the study overall: Bulk RNA taken from unsorted whole blood was sequenced, leaving chains unpaired.

Sequenced sample: whole blood. The chain recombines TRBV29-1 with TRBJ2-1, with TRBD1 matching over 10 bases. This receptor was taken from an adult who was a healthcare worker with PCR-confirmed SARS-CoV-2 infection or an uninfected control (not recorded which). The CDR3 nucleotides read TGCAGCGTGATGACAGGGGGCACGAGGTCCTACAATGAGCAGTTCTTC. Its translation: CSVMTGGTRSYNEQFF.